This T cell receptor (beta chain) was captured by sequencing in a study of cytomegalovirus exposure and HLA in healthy donors. Findings and limits, study-wide: Rare TCR sequences predominated, though certain public TCRs were found in many donors. Subsequent analysis found a tendency for first-cohort TCR clusters to co-occur within the approximately 130 validation repertoires. Testing in vitro showed a few CMV-associated chains specific for CMV antigens. Among TCR beta chains, those listed as cytomegalovirus-associated numbered under 200.

The CDR3 contains 15 residues. J was trimmed by 2 bases and V by 5 bases; bases with no gene match: 4. Germline V CDR1 and CDR2: MNHNY, SVGAGI (reference sequence). On this clone: Its cognate antigen is unknown.

Sequencing was performed with immunoSEQ multiplex PCR; in TCRdb, only in-frame clones are kept and a portion is missing. Of about 360,000 clones in the sample, around 86% were seen once. Source material: PBMCs. The chain links TRBV6-6 to TRBJ2-5; 11 bases agree with TRBD2. The clonotype comes from a woman younger than 35 in good health and CMV-seronegative. The CDR3 reads CASSTRLAGQETQYF. CDR3 DNA: TGTGCCAGCAGTACCAGACTAGCGGGGCAAGAGACCCAGTACTTC.